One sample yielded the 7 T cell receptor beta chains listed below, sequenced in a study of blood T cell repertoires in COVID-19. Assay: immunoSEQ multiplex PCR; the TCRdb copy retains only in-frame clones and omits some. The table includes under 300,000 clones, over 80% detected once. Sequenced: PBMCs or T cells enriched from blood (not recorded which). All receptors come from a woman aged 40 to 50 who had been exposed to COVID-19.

The CDR3 region is CASSTDYKDGYGYTF. The CDR3 DNA reads as TGTGCCAGTAGTACTGACTACAAAGACGGCTATGGCTACACCTTC. This chain links TRBV19 with TRBJ1-2; D uncertain. Trimming took off 4 bases at V and 4 bases at J, with 16 bases between the two ends. Germline CDR1 LNHDA, CDR2 SQIVND (reference sequence). The CDR3 spans 15 residues.

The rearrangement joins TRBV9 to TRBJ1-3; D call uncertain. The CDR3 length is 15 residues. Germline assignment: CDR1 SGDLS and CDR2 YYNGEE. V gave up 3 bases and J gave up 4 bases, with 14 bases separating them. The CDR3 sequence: CASSDSGGLGNTIYF. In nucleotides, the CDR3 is TGTGCCAGCAGCGATAGCGGTGGACTCGGAAACACCATATATTTT.

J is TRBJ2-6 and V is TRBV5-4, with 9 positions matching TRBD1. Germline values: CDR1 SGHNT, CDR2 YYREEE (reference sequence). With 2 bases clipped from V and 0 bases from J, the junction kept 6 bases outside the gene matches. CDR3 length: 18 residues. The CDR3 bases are TGTGCCAGCAGCTTTGGGGGACAGGGAAACTCTGGGGCCAACGTCCTGACTTTC. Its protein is CASSFGGQGNSGANVLTF.

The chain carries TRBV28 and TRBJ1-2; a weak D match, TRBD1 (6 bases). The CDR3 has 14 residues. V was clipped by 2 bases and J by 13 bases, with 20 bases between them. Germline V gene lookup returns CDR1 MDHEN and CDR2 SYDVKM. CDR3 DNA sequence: TGTGCCAGCAGTTTAGGGGGACACCGCGCTCGCTTCACCTTC. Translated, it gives CASSLGGHRARFTF.

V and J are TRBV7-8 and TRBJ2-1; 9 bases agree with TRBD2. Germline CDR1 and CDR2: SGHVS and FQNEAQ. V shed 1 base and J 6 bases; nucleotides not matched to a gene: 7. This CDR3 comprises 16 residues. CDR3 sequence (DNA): TGTGCCAGCAGCTTAGATCGGCTAGCGGGAATCAATGAGCAGTTCTTC. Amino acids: CASSLDRLAGINEQFF.

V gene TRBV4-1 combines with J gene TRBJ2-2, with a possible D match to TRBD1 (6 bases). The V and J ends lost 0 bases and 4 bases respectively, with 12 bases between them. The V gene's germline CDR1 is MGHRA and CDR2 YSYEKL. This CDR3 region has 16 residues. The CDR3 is CASSQEGTRATGELFF. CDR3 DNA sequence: TGCGCCAGCAGCCAAGAAGGGACAAGGGCCACCGGGGAGCTGTTTTTT.

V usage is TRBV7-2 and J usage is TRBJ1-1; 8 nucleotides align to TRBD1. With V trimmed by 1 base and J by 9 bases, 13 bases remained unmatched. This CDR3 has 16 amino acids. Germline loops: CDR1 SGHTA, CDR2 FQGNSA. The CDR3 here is CASSLVRVRSGGQAFF. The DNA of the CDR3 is TGTGCCAGCAGCTTAGTAAGGGTGAGGTCAGGGGGCCAAGCTTTCTTT. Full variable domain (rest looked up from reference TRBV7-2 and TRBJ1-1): GAGVSQSPSNKVTEKGKDVELRCDPISGHTALYWYRQSLGQGLEFLIYFQGNSAPDKSGLPSDRFSAERTGGSVSTLTIQRTQQEDSAVYLCASSLVRVRSGGQAFFGQGTRLTVV.